These 9 T cell receptor beta chains came from one sample sequenced in a study of blood T cell repertoires in COVID-19. Generated by immunoSEQ multiplex PCR, the TCRdb table keeps only in-frame clones and is missing some. The data contain roughly 140,000 clones, around three quarters of them singletons. Sequenced sample: peripheral blood. Receptors were obtained from a man aged 50 to 60 with active or convalescent COVID-19.

The CDR3 spells CASSEGGTSGPYNEQFF. CDR3 DNA sequence: TGCGCCAGCAGTGAGGGGGGGACTAGCGGTCCCTACAATGAGCAGTTCTTC. The V call is TRBV10-1, the J call TRBJ2-1, with 11 positions matching TRBD2. Germline CDR1 reads WNHNN; CDR2 reads SYGVQD (reference sequence). This CDR3 comprises 17 residues. Losses at the gene ends were 2 bases for V and 2 bases for J; bases not matched to a gene: 5.

The chain carries TRBV28 and TRBJ1-5; no clear D gene. The V and J ends lost 0 bases and 0 bases respectively, with 6 bases between them. The CDR3 runs to 15 residues. CDR1 and CDR2 from the germline V gene are MDHEN and SYDVKM. The CDR3 loop reads CASSLWQDSNQPQHF. CDR3 DNA: TGTGCCAGCAGTTTATGGCAGGATAGCAATCAGCCCCAGCATTTT.

The DNA of the CDR3 is TGTGCCAGCAGCAAAGTGGGCAGGTCTTGCTCTGGAAACACCATATATTTT. It codes for CASSKVGRSCSGNTIYF. This chain joins TRBV21-1 and TRBJ1-3; the DNA was not used to check the table's D call, TRBD1. TRBV21-1 is labeled a pseudogene. The CDR3 spans 17 residues.

The V gene is TRBV10-3, the J gene TRBJ1-4, with 10 bases that match TRBD1. The CDR3 has 14 residues. The V gene end was trimmed by 2 bases and the J gene end by 6 bases; junction bases not matched to a gene: 0. Germline-derived CDR1 and CDR2 are ENHRY and SYGVKD. The CDR3 DNA follows: TGTGCCATCAGTGAGGACAGGGGGCATGAAAAACTGTTTTTT. It yields the protein CAISEDRGHEKLFF.

As concerns this clone: The same CDR3 can be traced to other DNA sequences in this sample. The chain is built from TRBV18 and TRBJ1-1; D is undetermined. The V and J ends lost 6 bases and 1 base respectively, with 12 bases between them. The CDR3 contains 14 residues. Germline CDR1 reads KGHSH; CDR2 reads LQKENI. For the CDR3, the DNA is TGTGCCAGCTCCCCCCGGGCGGGGAACACTGAAGCTTTCTTT. It encodes CASSPRAGNTEAFF. Full variable domain (missing parts from reference TRBV18 and TRBJ1-1): NAGVMQNPRHLVRRRGQEARLRCSPMKGHSHVYWYRQLPEEGLKFMVYLQKENIIDESGMPKERFSAEFPKEGPSILRIQQVVRGDSAAYFCASSPRAGNTEAFFGQGTRLTVV.

J is TRBJ1-4 and V is TRBV7-2, with TRBD1 matching over 7 bases. Germline lookup yields CDR1 SGHTA and CDR2 FQGNSA. There are 14 residues in the CDR3. Trimming took 2 bases from V and 7 from J; bases not matched to a gene: 4. CDR3 sequence reads: CASSLWQGGEKLFF. CDR3 coding DNA: TGTGCCAGCAGCTTATGGCAGGGGGGTGAAAAACTGTTTTTT.

The CDR3: CASSYTTSGRAGEQFF. CDR3 coding DNA: TGTGCCAGCAGTTACACTACTAGCGGGAGGGCCGGTGAGCAGTTCTTC. This sequence joins TRBV6-5 and TRBJ2-1; 13 bases align to TRBD2. This CDR3 comprises 16 residues. Germline V lookup: CDR1 MNHEY, CDR2 SVGAGI. Losses at the gene ends were 2 bases for V and 9 bases for J; bases not matched to a gene: 7.

J is TRBJ1-1 and V is TRBV7-3; 7 bases map to TRBD1. CDR3 length: 13 residues. V trimming: 4 bases; J trimming: 7 bases; junction bases outside the gene matches: 6. Germline V lookup: CDR1 SGHTA, CDR2 FQGTGA. CDR3: CASSSPGGYEAFF. Here the CDR3 DNA reads TGTGCCAGCAGCTCGCCAGGGGGTTATGAAGCTTTCTTT.

The chain recombines TRBV13 with TRBJ2-3, with 7 nucleotides matching TRBD2. The length of the CDR3 is 16 residues. V lost 1 base to trimming and J lost 4 bases; unmatched junction nucleotides: 8. CDR1 and CDR2 (germline): PRHDT, FYEKMQ (reference sequence). CDR3 region: CASSLETSVDSDTQYF. The DNA of the CDR3 is TGTGCCAGCAGCTTAGAAACTAGCGTTGATTCAGATACGCAGTATTTT.